The 23 T cell receptor beta chains reported below all come from one sample, sequenced in a study of vaccination and CD4 T cells after COVID-19. Oncomine TCR Beta short-read sequencing was applied to DNA from cultured CD4+ T cells. Using its own MiXCR run on the PCR reads, TCRdb lists one record per CDR3 protein. The sample contains about 17,000 distinct CDR3 sequences, 59% of which appear only once. This sample's treatment: roughly 10-day PBMC culture with coronavirus spike peptide pools or control peptides (ViraFEST assay). The antigens these receptors bind are not known. Specimen: CD4+ T cells from blood, cultured in vitro, collected after SARS-CoV-2 vaccination. These receptors were collected from a human donor who had recovered from COVID-19.

The J gene is TRBJ1-5, the V gene TRBV20-1, with D perhaps TRBD1 (6 bases). V was shortened by 6 bases and J by 2 bases, with 14 bases between the two germline ends. This CDR3 contains 14 residues. Per the germline V gene, CDR1 is DFQATT and CDR2 is SNEGSKA (reference sequence). The CDR3 coding sequence is TGCAGTGCCGGGGGCGATTATGGCAATCAGCCCCAGCATTTT. Translated: CSAGGDYGNQPQHF.

This clonotype has just a few counts. The chain carries TRBV5-1 and TRBJ1-6; 9 positions match TRBD1. CDR3 length equals 15 residues. The ends lost 4 bases at V and 7 bases at J; junction bases unmatched: 6. Germline lookup yields CDR1 SGHRS and CDR2 YFSETQ. The CDR3 here is CASSPWDRENSPLHF. CDR3 coding DNA: TGCGCCAGCAGCCCTTGGGACAGGGAAAATTCACCCCTCCACTTT. Supplemented by reference TRBV5-1 and TRBJ1-6, the full variable domain reads KAGVTQTPRYLIKTRGQQVTLSCSPISGHRSVSWYQQTPGQGLQFLFEYFSETQRNKGNFPGRFSGRQFSNSRSEMNVSTLELGDSALYLCASSPWDRENSPLHFGNGTRLTVT.

The gene calls are TRBV19 and TRBJ2-7; D is perhaps TRBD1 (5 bases). CDR3 length: 15 residues. Trimming took 0 bases from V and 4 from J, leaving 13 bases between them. In germline, CDR1 is LNHDA, CDR2 SQIVND (reference sequence). The CDR3 is CASSIDFTGPYEQYF. The DNA of the CDR3 is TGTGCCAGTAGTATAGATTTTACAGGTCCGTACGAGCAGTACTTC.

Only a few counts were recorded for this clonotype. The rearrangement links TRBV20-1 to TRBJ1-3; D gene ambiguous. Trimming left V 2 bases short and J 0 bases short, with 11 bases between. Germline-derived CDR1 and CDR2 are DFQATT and SNEGSKA (reference sequence). The CDR3 is 15 amino acids. DNA for the CDR3: TGCAGTGCTAGACCGGACTGGCCCTCTGGAAACACCATATATTTT. Translated: CSARPDWPSGNTIYF.

The rearrangement joins TRBV6-5 to TRBJ1-2; D unresolved. V lost 2 bases, J lost 7 bases, and 8 bases lay in between. Germline V CDR1 and CDR2: MNHEY, SVGAGI. The CDR3 contains 12 residues. The CDR3 protein is CASSYPEAGYTF. The CDR3 nucleotides are TGTGCCAGCAGTTACCCCGAGGCTGGCTACACCTTC.

This clonotype came up a few times. The chain couples TRBV20-1 to TRBJ2-5; D call uncertain. CDR3 length: 11 amino acids. The germline V and J ends were trimmed by 0 bases and 2 bases, with 1 base remaining between them. Germline CDR1 reads DFQATT; CDR2 reads SNEGSKA (reference sequence). CDR3 residues: CSARDQETQYF. The CDR3 DNA sequence: TGCAGTGCTAGAGATCAAGAGACCCAGTACTTC.

The chain couples TRBV5-4 to TRBJ2-2; maybe TRBD2 (6 bases). With 3 bases removed from V and 3 bases from J, the gap between germline ends came to 18 bases. In germline, CDR1 is SGHNT, CDR2 YYREEE (reference sequence). This CDR3 is built from 17 residues. CDR3 sequence (DNA): TGTGCCAGCAGCTCCCCGTCGGGAGTATACGACACCGGGGAGCTGTTTTTT. It yields the protein CASSSPSGVYDTGELFF.

The gene calls are TRBV10-1 and TRBJ2-3; the D gene could be TRBD1 or TRBD2 (5 bases each). The V gene lost 5 bases and the J gene lost 4 bases, with 13 bases spanning the gap. This CDR3 comprises 14 residues. Germline V gene sequence: CDR1 WNHNN, CDR2 SYGVQD (reference sequence). This CDR3 is CASSPGLASDTQYF. The CDR3 coding sequence is TGCGCCAGCAGTCCAGGGTTAGCGTCAGATACGCAGTATTTT.

This clonotype was observed a few times. The CDR3 reads CASSPRGSRGNYGYTF. The CDR3 DNA reads TGTGCCAGCAGCCCCCGTGGGAGTCGGGGAAACTATGGCTACACCTTC. The chain employs TRBV7-2 and TRBJ1-2; unclear D gene. The V gene's germline CDR1 is SGHTA and CDR2 FQGNSA. V was cut by 5 bases and J by 2 bases, with 18 bases left in between. The CDR3 length is 16 residues.

The genes are TRBV27 and TRBJ1-2, with D possibly being TRBD1 (5 bases). Trimming removed 3 bases at V and 6 bases at J, with 23 bases between. The length of the CDR3 is 17 residues. Per the germline V gene, CDR1 is MNHEY and CDR2 is SMNVEV (reference sequence). The CDR3 sequence is CASSFYSTGRREDGYTF. The CDR3 region has the DNA TGTGCCAGCAGTTTTTATTCTACGGGACGTCGAGAAGATGGCTACACCTTC.

This chain links TRBV2 with TRBJ1-2; 8 bases agree with TRBD1. V lost 7 bases to trimming and J lost 1 base; unmatched junction nucleotides: 11. This CDR3 has 16 amino acids. Germline V gene data show CDR1 as SNHLY and CDR2 as FYNNEI. The CDR3 protein is CASTEHRQGNNYGYTF. As DNA, the CDR3 is TGTGCCAGCACTGAGCACCGACAGGGGAATAACTATGGCTACACCTTC.

The chain uses TRBV24-1 and TRBJ2-2, with D possibly matching TRBD1 (6 bases). Germline CDR1 reads KGHDR; CDR2 reads SFDVKD. CDR3 length: 16 residues. V lost 3 bases, J lost 3 bases, and 13 bases lay in between. CDR3 DNA sequence: TGTGCCACCAGTGATGCCTCAGGGGCCTACACCGGGGAGCTGTTTTTT. Protein sequence: CATSDASGAYTGELFF.

This rearrangement joins TRBV4-1 to TRBJ1-2; D not resolved. Trimming shortened V by 1 base and J by 3 bases, and 6 bases separated the two germline ends. The CDR3 is 13 residues long. The germline CDR1 and CDR2 sequences are MGHRA and YSYEKL. This CDR3 reads CASSQGSDYGYTF. The CDR3 DNA reads TGCGCCAGCAGCCAAGGATCAGACTATGGCTACACCTTC.

V usage is TRBV4-3 and J usage is TRBJ2-1, with TRBD1 matching over 9 bases. Per the germline V gene, CDR1 is LGHNA and CDR2 is YSLEER. Unmatched junction bases numbered 6, after V lost 2 bases and J lost 10 bases. CDR3 length: 14 residues. This CDR3 is CASSQSRTGEEQFF. In DNA, the CDR3 is TGCGCCAGCAGCCAATCTCGGACAGGGGAAGAGCAGTTCTTC.

The chain employs TRBV7-2 and TRBJ1-2; D is unresolved. The CDR3 is 11 residues long. With 4 bases removed from V and 8 bases from J, the gap between germline ends came to 8 bases. From germline, CDR1 is SGHTA and CDR2 FQGNSA. The CDR3 sequence is CASSSRAGYTF. Here the CDR3 DNA reads TGTGCCAGCAGCTCCCGGGCGGGCTACACCTTC. Using reference TRBV7-2 and TRBJ1-2 for the parts outside the CDR3, the full variable domain is GAGVSQSPSNKVTEKGKDVELRCDPISGHTALYWYRQSLGQGLEFLIYFQGNSAPDKSGLPSDRFSAERTGGSVSTLTIQRTQQEDSAVYLCASSSRAGYTFGSGTRLTVV.

J is TRBJ1-1 and V is TRBV7-2; D remains ambiguous. V was pared by 2 bases and J by 2 bases, with 6 bases between. The CDR3 totals 13 residues. CDR1 is SGHTA and CDR2 is FQGNSA in the germline V gene. The CDR3 reads CASSLSYNTEAFF. The CDR3 nucleotides are TGTGCCAGCAGCTTATCGTATAACACTGAAGCTTTCTTT.

The chain couples TRBV7-9 to TRBJ2-5, with D unresolved. Deletions cut 1 base from V and 1 base from J, with 10 bases between. The CDR3 spans 15 residues. Germline V gene lookup returns CDR1 SEHNR and CDR2 FQNEAQ (reference sequence). In nucleotides, the CDR3 is TGTGCCAGCAGCTTAGAGTTATCAGTCCAAGAGACCCAGTACTTC. Translated, it gives CASSLELSVQETQYF.

This chain joins TRBV11-1 and TRBJ1-2, with unresolved D. The CDR3 spans 12 residues. V was pared by 0 bases and J by 8 bases, with 7 bases between. Per germline, CDR1 SGHAT and CDR2 FQDESV (reference sequence). DNA of the CDR3: TGTGCCAGCAGCTTAGCCACCTCCGGCTACACCTTC. Its translation: CASSLATSGYTF.

The chain combines TRBV15 with TRBJ2-1; tentatively, D is TRBD2 (7 bases). Germline V gene lookup returns CDR1 LNHNV and CDR2 YYDKDF (reference sequence). The CDR3 is made up of 14 amino acids. The V end lost 5 bases, the J end lost 4 bases, and 12 bases lay between the germline ends. The CDR3 nucleotides are TGTGCCACCAGCGGGGGGGCAGAATACAATGAGCAGTTCTTC. This sequence encodes CATSGGAEYNEQFF.

This chain links TRBV6-5 with TRBJ1-6, with 7 bases aligning to TRBD1. V shed 0 bases and J 9 bases; nucleotides not matched to a gene: 2. The CDR3 spans 14 residues. The germline V gene encodes CDR1 MNHEY and CDR2 SVGAGI. Here the CDR3 reads CASSYSGGGSPLHF. The CDR3 DNA reads as TGTGCCAGCAGTTACTCAGGGGGCGGTTCACCCCTCCACTTT.

The chain has TRBV15 and TRBJ1-6; D not resolved. Germline V gives CDR1 LNHNV, CDR2 YYDKDF (reference sequence). V was cut by 0 bases and J by 4 bases, with 13 bases left in between. There are 17 residues in the CDR3. This chain's CDR3 is CATSRDLPSQYNSPLHF. Written as DNA, the CDR3 is TGTGCCACCAGCAGAGATCTGCCCAGCCAGTATAATTCACCCCTCCACTTT.

The chain couples TRBV20-1 to TRBJ2-1, with a possible D match to TRBD1 (5 bases). The V end was cut by 5 bases, the J end by 4 bases, with 15 bases between. CDR1 is DFQATT, CDR2 SNEGSKA, per germline (reference sequence). The CDR3 extends over 14 amino acids. The CDR3, as DNA: TGCAGTGCTTCCTACCTGGGGCGATACAATGAGCAGTTCTTC. This sequence encodes CSASYLGRYNEQFF.

The CDR3 sequence is CASSYRRDTYEQYF. In DNA, the CDR3 is TGTGCCAGCAGTTACCGCCGGGATACCTACGAGCAGTACTTC. The J gene is TRBJ2-7, the V gene TRBV6-2 or TRBV6-3, with D maybe TRBD2 (5 bases). The CDR3 consists of 14 residues. V lost 2 bases and J 2 bases, leaving 10 bases between the germline ends. Germline values: CDR1 MNHEY, CDR2 SVGEGT.